The 25 T cell receptor beta chains reported below all come from one sample, sequenced in a study of blood T cell repertoires in COVID-19. TCRdb's table, derived via immunoSEQ multiplex PCR, lists solely in-frame clones and lacks some. The data hold approximately 150,000 clones, with about 80% observed a single time. Sequences were obtained from PBMCs or T cells enriched from blood (not recorded which). These receptors originate from a woman in her 70s in a cohort exposed to, infected with or recovered from COVID-19 (not recorded which).

V and J are TRBV27 and TRBJ2-3; TRBD1 matches 9 bases. The germline V gene has CDR1 MNHEY and CDR2 SMNVEV (reference sequence). The CDR3 consists of 14 residues. V trimming: 6 bases; J trimming: 2 bases; junction bases outside the gene matches: 3. CDR3 in amino acids: CASSRDRATDTQYF. The CDR3 region has the DNA TGTGCCAGCAGCCGGGACAGGGCCACAGATACGCAGTATTTT.

The chain employs TRBV27 and TRBJ1-2; no firm D call. Germline loops: CDR1 MNHEY, CDR2 SMNVEV (reference sequence). The V gene lost 4 bases and the J gene lost 0 bases, with 9 bases spanning the gap. The CDR3 sequence is 14 residues long. The CDR3, as DNA: TGTGCCAGCAGTTCGGTCACTACTAACTATGGCTACACCTTC. Its protein is CASSSVTTNYGYTF.

The chain employs TRBV28 and TRBJ1-2, with unresolved D. Germline V gene lookup returns CDR1 MDHEN and CDR2 SYDVKM. The CDR3 contains 12 residues. For the CDR3, the DNA is TGTGCAACAGCACGGGAGATCTATGGCTACACCTTC. Translating it yields CATAREIYGYTF.

This chain uses TRBV7-8 with TRBJ2-5; TRBD1 might be the D (5 bases). The V gene's germline CDR1 is SGHVS and CDR2 FQNEAQ. The CDR3 runs to 14 residues. Trimming shortened V by 2 bases and J by 2 bases, and 9 bases separated the two germline ends. The CDR3 DNA is TGTGCCAGCAGCTTAAGGACACATCAAGAGACCCAGTACTTC. Translated: CASSLRTHQETQYF.

In its sample, this clone was seen a few times. V is TRBV20-1 and J is TRBJ1-4; 7 bases agree with TRBD1. V was clipped by 3 bases and J by 8 bases; unmatched bases: 6. Germline values: CDR1 DFQATT, CDR2 SNEGSKA (reference sequence). This CDR3 contains 13 residues. The CDR3 DNA reads TGCAGTGCTAGTCCGACAGGGCGGGAAAAACTGTTTTTT. Translated: CSASPTGREKLFF.

This chain uses TRBV27 with TRBJ1-5; 10 bases align to TRBD1. Germline V gene data show CDR1 as MNHEY and CDR2 as SMNVEV (reference sequence). The CDR3 extends over 16 amino acids. V shed 5 bases, J shed 1 base, and the junction held 5 bases outside the gene matches. This CDR3 reads CASSHRTGGSNQPQHF. CDR3 coding DNA: TGTGCCAGCAGTCACCGGACAGGGGGAAGCAATCAGCCCCAGCATTTT.

The chain uses TRBV19 and TRBJ1-5, with TRBD1 matching 7 bases. CDR1 and CDR2 (germline): LNHDA, SQIVND (reference sequence). V dropped 0 bases and J dropped 9; count of bases not matched to a gene: 14. The CDR3 totals 17 residues. CDR3: CASSIDGTARPSRPQHF. CDR3 nucleotide sequence: TGTGCCAGTAGTATAGATGGGACAGCACGACCCTCGCGGCCCCAGCATTTT.

This chain joins TRBV7-2 and TRBJ2-6; D gene uncertain. Trimming left V 7 bases short and J 2 bases short, with 9 bases between. Per germline, CDR1 SGHTA and CDR2 FQGNSA. This CDR3 has 14 amino acids. DNA of the CDR3: TGTGCCAGCACCCGAACACCTGGGGCCAACGTCCTGACTTTC. This sequence encodes CASTRTPGANVLTF. The whole variable domain, remainder taken from reference TRBV7-2 and TRBJ2-6, is GAGVSQSPSNKVTEKGKDVELRCDPISGHTALYWYRQSLGQGLEFLIYFQGNSAPDKSGLPSDRFSAERTGGSVSTLTIQRTQQEDSAVYLCASTRTPGANVLTFGAGSRLTVL.

This chain uses TRBV3-1 (or the pseudogene TRBV3-2) with TRBJ2-7, with D hard to call. Germline V gives CDR1 LGHDT, CDR2 YNNKEL (reference sequence). The V end lost 1 base, the J end lost 2 bases, and 9 bases lay between the germline ends. The CDR3 extends over 14 amino acids. The CDR3 nucleotides read TGTGCCAGCAGCCAAGGCGTCGAAACCTACGAGCAGTACTTC. Its protein product is CASSQGVETYEQYF.

The V and J genes are TRBV4-3 and TRBJ2-2, with D possibly being TRBD2 (5 bases). The length of the CDR3 is 17 residues. V shed 2 bases and J shed 5 bases, with 18 bases lying between them. CDR1 is LGHNA, CDR2 YSLEER, per germline. In DNA form, the CDR3 reads TGCGCCAGCAGCCAATACGTAGGCCGGGGTGATACCGGGGAGCTGTTTTTT. Residues: CASSQYVGRGDTGELFF.

The V and J genes are TRBV10-3 and TRBJ2-1; 9 bases align to TRBD1. CDR3 length equals 14 residues. Germline assignment: CDR1 ENHRY and CDR2 SYGVKD. Losses at the gene ends were 10 bases for V and 9 bases for J; bases not matched to a gene: 13. The CDR3 bases are TGTGCCAGCACCCCCGGGACAGGGACCACTGAGCAGTTCTTC. Protein sequence: CASTPGTGTTEQFF.

This clone was recorded a few times. V usage is TRBV28 and J usage is TRBJ1-3; D perhaps matches TRBD1 (5 bases). The CDR3 is made up of 17 amino acids. The V and J ends lost 1 base and 0 bases respectively, with 13 bases between them. Germline V gene sequence: CDR1 MDHEN, CDR2 SYDVKM. CDR3 nucleotide sequence: TGTGCCAGCAGTTTATTTATTGGGGCCTACTCTGGAAACACCATATATTTT. Its translation: CASSLFIGAYSGNTIYF.

This chain joins TRBV7-9 and TRBJ1-3; TRBD1 aligns across 7 bases. This CDR3 has 15 amino acids. V lost 0 bases and J lost 4; bases outside the gene matches: 3. The germline V gene has CDR1 SEHNR and CDR2 FQNEAQ (reference sequence). Here the CDR3 reads CASSLAGTEGNTIYF. The CDR3 bases are TGTGCCAGCAGCTTAGCCGGGACAGAAGGAAACACCATATATTTT.

V gene TRBV5-1 combines with J gene TRBJ2-5; 9 positions match TRBD2. With 0 bases clipped from V and 5 bases from J, the junction kept 8 bases outside the gene matches. Germline V gene data show CDR1 as SGHRS and CDR2 as YFSETQ. The CDR3 consists of 16 residues. The CDR3 DNA is TGCGCCAGCAGCTTGGTTGGTAGCGGGAGAGGCGAGACCCAGTACTTC. This encodes CASSLVGSGRGETQYF.

This clone was detected a few times. The chain carries TRBV18 and TRBJ2-2, with D perhaps matching TRBD1 (5 bases). The CDR3 length is 14 residues. The germline gives CDR1 KGHSH, CDR2 LQKENI. V lost 7 bases, J lost 4 bases, and 13 bases lay in between. The CDR3 spells CASYAGLRTGELFF. The CDR3, as DNA: TGTGCCAGCTACGCAGGGTTACGCACCGGGGAGCTGTTTTTT.

V and J are TRBV6-5 and TRBJ1-2; D may be TRBD1 (5 bases). This CDR3 is 15 amino acids long. CDR1 MNHEY and CDR2 SVGAGI come from the germline V gene. V was clipped by 4 bases and J by 8 bases, with 20 bases between them. Written as DNA, the CDR3 is TGTGCCAGCAGTTCCCTAATAAACTCCAGGGAAGGCTACACCTTC. Protein sequence: CASSSLINSREGYTF.

The chain employs TRBV5-1 and TRBJ2-5; 12 bases are shared with TRBD2. V trimming: 4 bases; J trimming: 5 bases; junction bases outside the gene matches: 6. The germline gives CDR1 SGHRS, CDR2 YFSETQ. The CDR3 length is 15 residues. Here the CDR3 DNA reads TGCGCCAGCAGCGACTCTAGCGGGAGGGCCGAGACCCAGTACTTC. As protein: CASSDSSGRAETQYF. The complete variable domain, with remaining parts taken from reference TRBV5-1 and TRBJ2-5, reads KAGVTQTPRYLIKTRGQQVTLSCSPISGHRSVSWYQQTPGQGLQFLFEYFSETQRNKGNFPGRFSGRQFSNSRSEMNVSTLELGDSALYLCASSDSSGRAETQYFGPGTRLLVL.

CDR3 sequence reads: CASQGTDSYEQYF. The CDR3 DNA is TGTGCCAGTCAGGGGACGGACTCCTACGAGCAGTACTTC. The V and J genes are TRBV7-2 and TRBJ2-7; the D gene is possibly TRBD1 (6 bases). Between the trimmed V and J ends, which lost 9 bases and 0 bases, there was a span of 12 bases. Per germline, CDR1 SGHTA and CDR2 FQGNSA. The CDR3 length is 13 residues.

The V call is TRBV18, the J call TRBJ1-1; TRBD1 matches at 7 bases. V gave up 4 bases and J gave up 6 bases; unmatched junction bases: 8. CDR3 length: 14 amino acids. Germline V gene data show CDR1 as KGHSH and CDR2 as LQKENI. The CDR3 sequence is CASSLQGQGAEAFF. In nucleotides, the CDR3 is TGTGCCAGCTCACTCCAGGGGCAGGGGGCTGAAGCTTTCTTT.

The rearrangement joins TRBV2 to TRBJ2-3; 12 bases match TRBD2. The V and J ends lost 4 bases and 13 bases, in that order; junction bases with no gene match: 6. There are 13 residues in the CDR3. In germline, CDR1 is SNHLY, CDR2 FYNNEI. CDR3 nucleotides: TGTGCCAGCAGTGTACTAGCGGGAGGATCTGAGTATTTT. It translates to CASSVLAGGSEYF.

With regard to this clone: The junction and the germline gene differ at one end; a read error may be behind it. The chain has TRBV28 and TRBJ2-1, with TRBD2 identical over 9 bases. Germline V gene sequence: CDR1 MDHEN, CDR2 SYDVKM. CDR3 length equals 13 residues. Here the CDR3 DNA reads TGTGCCAGCAGTGGCCTTCGCGGGAGGGCGCCAGTCTTC. It specifies CASSGLRGRAPVF. The full variable domain, completed using reference TRBV28 and TRBJ2-1, is DVKVTQSSRYLVKRTGEKVFLECVQDMDHENMFWYRQDPGLGLRLIYFSYDVKMKEKGDIPEGYSVSREKKERFSLILESASTNQTSMYLCASSGLRGRAPVFGPGTRLTVL.

The chain couples TRBV7-2 to TRBJ1-1; TRBD1 aligns across 11 bases. The J segment lost 12 bases and the V segment lost 5 bases, leaving 8 bases of the junction unmatched. Germline V gene lookup returns CDR1 SGHTA and CDR2 FQGNSA. The CDR3 is 13 residues long. CDR3 region: CASSLGQGAWSFF. CDR3 coding DNA: TGTGCCAGCAGCCTAGGACAGGGGGCATGGTCTTTCTTT.

The CDR3, as DNA: TGTGCCAGTAGTAAATTGGCTAGCGTAATTCGGGAGACCCAGTACTTC. Translated: CASSKLASVIRETQYF. This chain joins TRBV19 and TRBJ2-5, with D tentatively TRBD2 (6 bases). Germline V gene lookup returns CDR1 LNHDA and CDR2 SQIVND (reference sequence). Deletions cut 4 bases from V and 5 bases from J, with 20 bases between. CDR3 size: 16 residues.

The V call is TRBV5-1, the J call TRBJ2-2; D call uncertain. The CDR3 spans 15 residues. Trimming removed 4 bases at V and 0 bases at J, with 10 bases between. Per germline, CDR1 SGHRS and CDR2 YFSETQ. CDR3 region: CASSPTTANTGELFF. The DNA for the CDR3 is TGCGCCAGCAGCCCAACAACAGCGAACACCGGGGAGCTGTTTTTT.

The gene calls are TRBV28 and TRBJ1-5; 7 nucleotides match TRBD1. The CDR3 is 15 residues long. Per germline, CDR1 MDHEN and CDR2 SYDVKM. With 6 bases clipped from V and 6 bases from J, the junction kept 11 bases outside the gene matches. The CDR3 region has the DNA TGTGCCAGCAGCTGGGGGTCACAGGGGCGTCAGCCCCAGCATTTT. Its protein product is CASSWGSQGRQPQHF.